This T cell receptor beta chain was captured by sequencing in a study of CD8 T cells in ankylosing spondylitis. Points from the study as a whole: Disease-associated clones were reportedly significantly overrepresented in matched ankylosing spondylitis synovial fluid. A CD8+ phenotype characterized the disease-linked clones, which were relatively rare in peripheral blood. It appeared that ankylosing spondylitis blood was characterized by a TCR beta motif of several highly homologous variants.

V dropped 6 bases and J dropped 3; count of bases not matched to a gene: 12. Germline V CDR1 and CDR2: DFQATT, SNEGSKA (reference sequence). This CDR3 region has 15 residues. TCRdb used MiXCR to reprocess the 5' RACE reads, holding one entry per CDR3 protein. Of roughly 450,000 distinct CDR3 sequences listed, roughly 26% were seen once; the top ten hold roughly 1%. Concerning this clonotype: The antigen is not known.

This chain joins TRBV20-1 and TRBJ2-7; 9 bases map to TRBD2. Specimen: blood, either unsorted or a sorted T cell fraction (not recorded which). The sequence was obtained from a male donor with ankylosing spondylitis. As DNA, the CDR3 is TGCAGTGCCCCATTTGGCGGGAGGGCCGACTACGAGCAGTACTTC. Protein product: CSAPFGGRADYEQYF.